These T cell receptor beta chains were read from a single sample in a study of cytomegalovirus exposure and HLA in healthy donors. Sequencing used immunoSEQ multiplex PCR; TCRdb keeps in-frame clones, though not all of them. The data show under 350,000 clones, approximately 86% seen once. Source material: PBMCs. All receptors derive from a woman aged 18-30 years in good health and CMV-seronegative. Each CDR3 is given with its conserved first and last residue. Expanded clones get a size class; other rows say once, few or many, or leave the size out.

CASSLESPGIYGYTF,TRBJ1-2,TRBV27,.
CASSLPGGTDEQYF,TRBJ2-7,TRBV11-2,.
CASSLGRQMGGTEAFF,TRBJ1-1,TRBV5-1,.
CASSSGTSGGNEQFF,TRBJ2-1,TRBV27,.
CASSLRRNTEAFF,TRBJ1-1,TRBV27,.
CASSSRTGRPGYTF,TRBJ1-2,TRBV7-2,.
CASSSRLASQETQYF,TRBJ2-5,TRBV5-4,.
CASSGGDGNQPQHF,TRBJ1-5,TRBV28,.
CASSPGSNIEAFF,TRBJ1-1,TRBV18,.
CASGRARNEQFF,TRBJ2-1,TRBV11-3,.
CASSLTSGLYNEQFF,TRBJ2-1,TRBV7-3,.
CASSEGGQFF,TRBJ2-1,TRBV2,.
CASSSPTGGGNTIYF,TRBJ1-3,TRBV28,.
CASSRQMISSYNSPLHF,TRBJ1-6,TRBV5-8,.
CASRGVGRNSPLHF,TRBJ1-6,TRBV19,.
CASSSWASLTTNEKLFF,TRBJ1-4,TRBV13,.
CASSRDRTYTGELFF,TRBJ2-2,TRBV11-2,.
CASSPPGQGGQPQHF,TRBJ1-5,TRBV18,.
CASSFSILQYGYTF,TRBJ1-2,TRBV27,.
CASSPPALAGGTDTQYF,TRBJ2-3,TRBV18,.
CASSRGGLVSYDEQFF,TRBJ2-1,TRBV5-1,.
CASSHPPSGVGYEQYF,TRBJ2-7,TRBV4-1,once
CASSMGQGGPNYGYTF,TRBJ1-2,TRBV28,.
CASSLVVESDTQYF,TRBJ2-3,TRBV7-2,few
CASSRDTTGYGYTF,TRBJ1-2,TRBV5-5,.
CASSIRRDSPLHF,TRBJ1-6,TRBV10-2,few
CASSVQGWGTEAFF,TRBJ1-1,TRBV7-3,.
CASARDRVSGANVLTF,TRBJ2-6,TRBV2,.
CASSPWEEQYF,TRBJ2-7,TRBV7-9,.
CARDRAGRTSAFF,TRBJ1-1,TRBV30,once
CASSETSGSGTGELFF,TRBJ2-2,TRBV6-4,few
CASSPGTGPYQPQHF,TRBJ1-5,TRBV5-1,.
CAWQDRLPSPLHF,TRBJ1-6,TRBV30,many
CASSFYSGEQFF,TRBJ2-1,TRBV11-3,.
CASSYSTGGSYNEQFF,TRBJ2-1,TRBV6-6,.
CASSIPGNQNIQYF,TRBJ2-4,TRBV5-1,.
CASSIQGAGNQPQHF,TRBJ1-5,TRBV19,few
CASSAHRGPGQPQHF,TRBJ1-5,TRBV7-8,.
CASSQAPYFSGELFF,TRBJ2-2,TRBV4-1,.
CASSQGQGADYGYTF,TRBJ1-2,TRBV19,.
CASTKSTGGETQYF,TRBJ2-5,TRBV6-5,.
CASSYTRADTQYF,TRBJ2-3,TRBV6-6,.
CASSPGSGGPYEQYF,TRBJ2-7,TRBV18,.
CAWSQPGYQPQHF,TRBJ1-5,TRBV30,few
CASQNNEQFF,TRBJ2-1,TRBV6-1,once